This T cell receptor beta chain was obtained from a study of regulatory and conventional T cells in RAG deficiency. The protocol was immunoSEQ multiplex PCR, while the TCRdb copy is restricted to in-frame clones and leaves out a portion. The table records 25,000 to 35,000 clones, around 90% of them present only once. About this clone itself: Its antigen is unidentified.

General study points: In Omenn syndrome, Treg and Tconv repertoires overlapped >85%.

CDR1 is KGHSH and CDR2 is LQKENI in the germline V gene. Trimming left V 4 bases short and J 2 bases short, with 9 bases between. The CDR3 has 14 residues. The same data also contributed to another study, on regulatory T cells. This second report adds: Amplification used 52 TRBV primers and 13 TRBJ primers.

Sequenced sample: CD8+ T cells sorted from blood. The chain links TRBV18 to TRBJ2-1; D uncertain. The source is a human donor in good health. CDR3 loop: CASSLPAPYNEQFF. The CDR3 DNA is TGTGCCAGCTCACTACCGGCCCCCTACAATGAGCAGTTCTTC.